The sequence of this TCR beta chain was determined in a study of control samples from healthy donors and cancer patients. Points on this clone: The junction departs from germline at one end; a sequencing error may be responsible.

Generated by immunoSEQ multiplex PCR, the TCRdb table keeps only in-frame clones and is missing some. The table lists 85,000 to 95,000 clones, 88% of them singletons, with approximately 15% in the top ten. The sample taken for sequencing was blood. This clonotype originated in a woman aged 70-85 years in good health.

CDR3 DNA: TGTGCTAGCAGCTTAGATCCCCCCGAGACCCAGTACTTC. This gives the protein CASSLDPPETQYF. The chain employs TRBV7-7 and TRBJ2-5; D is ambiguous. Germline CDR1 and CDR2: SSHAT and FNYEAQ (reference sequence). The CDR3 is 13 amino acids.